This is a list of T cell receptor beta chains from one sample in a study of OX40 agonist ivuxolimab in advanced cancers. Using immunoSEQ multiplex PCR, the repertoire was profiled, and TCRdb retains in-frame clones only, with some absent. The table records about 10,000 clones, roughly nine tenths of them present only once. This specimen was CD4+ or CD8+ T cells sorted from blood, taken in a trial of the OX40 agonist ivuxolimab. The receptors were gathered from an adult with an advanced solid tumor such as melanoma, head and neck, liver or kidney cancer. Both conserved end residues are part of each CDR3. Each record gives: D gene, V gene, J gene, clone size, CDR3 DNA, CDR3 protein. D genes are given only for firm matches. Not every row has a clone size; where given, it reads once, few, many or a size class.

d_gene: TRBD2; v_gene: TRBV19; j_gene: TRBJ2-2; abundance: NA; CDR3nt: TGTGCCAGTAGATGGGGCGGGGGTACCACCGGGGAGCTGTTTTTT; CDR3aa: CASRWGGGTTGELFF
d_gene: TRBD2; v_gene: TRBV5-1; j_gene: TRBJ2-3; abundance: NA; CDR3nt: TGCGCCAGCAGCTTGGTCCGGGAGGGTAGCCCAGATACGCAGTATTTT; CDR3aa: CASSLVREGSPDTQYF
d_gene: NA; v_gene: TRBV7-7; j_gene: TRBJ2-1; abundance: once; CDR3nt: TGTGCCAGCAGCTCCACATCGAGCTCCTACAATGAGCAGTTCTTC; CDR3aa: CASSSTSSSYNEQFF
d_gene: TRBD2; v_gene: TRBV9; j_gene: TRBJ2-1; abundance: NA; CDR3nt: TGTGCCAGCAGCGTAGCGGGGGGGCTCAATGAGCAGTTCTTC; CDR3aa: CASSVAGGLNEQFF
d_gene: TRBD1; v_gene: TRBV7-8; j_gene: TRBJ2-7; abundance: NA; CDR3nt: TGTGCCAGCAGCTCGGGACAGGGGGCCTTGTTGCTCGAGCAGTACTTC; CDR3aa: CASSSGQGALLLEQYF
d_gene: NA; v_gene: TRBV6-1; j_gene: TRBJ1-6; abundance: NA; CDR3nt: TGTGCCAGCACCGACTCCGGTCCCCTCCACTTT; CDR3aa: CASTDSGPLHF
d_gene: TRBD1; v_gene: TRBV7-9; j_gene: TRBJ2-1; abundance: NA; CDR3nt: TGTGCCAGCAGCTCTATGACAGGGGGCTCTCTTTTTGATGAGCAGTTCTTC; CDR3aa: CASSSMTGGSLFDEQFF
d_gene: TRBD1; v_gene: TRBV13; j_gene: TRBJ1-5; abundance: NA; CDR3nt: TGTGCCAGCAGCTTCGGACAGGGCGGGAGTCAGCCCCAGCATTTT; CDR3aa: CASSFGQGGSQPQHF
d_gene: TRBD2; v_gene: TRBV5-1; j_gene: TRBJ2-1; abundance: NA; CDR3nt: TGCGCCAGCAGCCAAAAACCTAGCGGGGGGTGGGATGAGCAGTTCTTC; CDR3aa: CASSQKPSGGWDEQFF
d_gene: NA; v_gene: TRBV19; j_gene: TRBJ1-1; abundance: NA; CDR3nt: TGTGCCAGTAGTAGATGGGCTGAGAACACTGAAGCTTTCTTT; CDR3aa: CASSRWAENTEAFF
d_gene: NA; v_gene: TRBV19; j_gene: TRBJ2-2; abundance: NA; CDR3nt: TGTGCCAGTAGTATTGGGGGTACAACCGGGGAGCTGTTTTTT; CDR3aa: CASSIGGTTGELFF
d_gene: TRBD1; v_gene: TRBV5-1; j_gene: TRBJ2-7; abundance: NA; CDR3nt: TGCGCCAGCAGTCCGGACAGGAGAGCCTACGAGCAGTACTTC; CDR3aa: CASSPDRRAYEQYF
d_gene: NA; v_gene: TRBV2; j_gene: TRBJ2-3; abundance: NA; CDR3nt: TGTGCCAACCTAAGGTTGACAGATACGCAGTATTTT; CDR3aa: CANLRLTDTQYF
d_gene: NA; v_gene: TRBV10-3; j_gene: TRBJ2-4; abundance: NA; CDR3nt: TGTGCCATCAGTGAGGGTACTCCCTTAGCCAAAAACATTCAGTACTTC; CDR3aa: CAISEGTPLAKNIQYF
d_gene: NA; v_gene: TRBV7-9; j_gene: TRBJ2-5; abundance: NA; CDR3nt: TGTGCCAGCAGAGAACTGCAAGAGACCCAGTACTTC; CDR3aa: CASRELQETQYF
d_gene: NA; v_gene: TRBV28; j_gene: TRBJ2-5; abundance: NA; CDR3nt: TGTGCCAGCAGTTTAAACGGCTTCGGGGAGACCCAGTACTTC; CDR3aa: CASSLNGFGETQYF
d_gene: TRBD1; v_gene: TRBV11-1; j_gene: TRBJ1-6; abundance: once; CDR3nt: TGTGCCAGCAGCCCAAGACAGGGACTTATTGGATCACCCCTCCACTTT; CDR3aa: CASSPRQGLIGSPLHF
d_gene: NA; v_gene: TRBV29-1; j_gene: TRBJ2-2; abundance: NA; CDR3nt: TGCAGCGGGGGAGACAACACGAACACCGGGGAGCTGTTTTTT; CDR3aa: CSGGDNTNTGELFF
d_gene: TRBD1; v_gene: TRBV5-6; j_gene: TRBJ1-3; abundance: NA; CDR3nt: TGTGCCAGCAGCGTACAGGGGGTCGCTGGAAACACCATATATTTT; CDR3aa: CASSVQGVAGNTIYF
d_gene: TRBD2; v_gene: TRBV11-3; j_gene: TRBJ2-5; abundance: NA; CDR3nt: TGTGCCAGCTTGGGCGGGGGGGAAGAGACCCAGTACTTC; CDR3aa: CASLGGGEETQYF
d_gene: NA; v_gene: TRBV7-8; j_gene: TRBJ2-7; abundance: NA; CDR3nt: TGTGCCAGCAGTAGTGGGTCAGGGGGGACCTACGAGCAGTACTTC; CDR3aa: CASSSGSGGTYEQYF
d_gene: NA; v_gene: TRBV11-1; j_gene: TRBJ2-3; abundance: NA; CDR3nt: TGTGCCAGCAGCTTAGGGACTGAGGCACAGGATACGCAGTATTTT; CDR3aa: CASSLGTEAQDTQYF
d_gene: TRBD2; v_gene: TRBV6-1; j_gene: TRBJ2-2; abundance: NA; CDR3nt: TGTGCCAGCAGTGGGACTAGCGGGGGCGGGTACACCGGGGAGCTGTTTTTT; CDR3aa: CASSGTSGGGYTGELFF
d_gene: NA; v_gene: TRBV11-3; j_gene: TRBJ1-6; abundance: NA; CDR3nt: TGTGCCAGCAGCTCAGAGGACACTGGCCTCTATAATTCACCCCTCCACTTT; CDR3aa: CASSSEDTGLYNSPLHF
d_gene: TRBD1; v_gene: TRBV6-5; j_gene: TRBJ2-7; abundance: NA; CDR3nt: TGTGCCAGCAGTCCCCGGGACAGGGGGCCCTACGAGCAGTACTTC; CDR3aa: CASSPRDRGPYEQYF
d_gene: NA; v_gene: TRBV7-3; j_gene: TRBJ1-1; abundance: NA; CDR3nt: TGTGCCAGCAGCTTAACGTCCAGGGGCACTGAAGCTTTCTTT; CDR3aa: CASSLTSRGTEAFF
d_gene: NA; v_gene: TRBV27; j_gene: TRBJ2-7; abundance: NA; CDR3nt: TGTGCCAGCAGTTTACCGGGGGTCTCCTACGAGCAGTACTTC; CDR3aa: CASSLPGVSYEQYF
d_gene: NA; v_gene: TRBV5-1; j_gene: TRBJ2-5; abundance: NA; CDR3nt: TGCGCCAGCACTCCGTGGGGCAGGGACCAAGAGACCCAGTACTTC; CDR3aa: CASTPWGRDQETQYF
d_gene: NA; v_gene: TRBV9; j_gene: TRBJ1-2; abundance: NA; CDR3nt: TGTGCCAGCAGCGGAGGACAGCGAACTATTGGCTACACCTTC; CDR3aa: CASSGGQRTIGYTF
d_gene: NA; v_gene: TRBV25-1; j_gene: TRBJ2-5; abundance: once; CDR3nt: TGTGCCAGCAGTGACTGGCAGGGGACACAAGAGACCCAGTACTTC; CDR3aa: CASSDWQGTQETQYF
d_gene: TRBD2; v_gene: TRBV7-9; j_gene: TRBJ2-1; abundance: NA; CDR3nt: TGTGCCAGCAGCCCGCGGACTAGCGATGAGCAGTTCTTC; CDR3aa: CASSPRTSDEQFF
d_gene: NA; v_gene: TRBV6-4; j_gene: TRBJ2-5; abundance: NA; CDR3nt: TGTGCCAGCAGTGACTCGAACCCACAGGCCCCCTCCTCCCAGTACTTC; CDR3aa: CASSDSNPQAPSSQYF
d_gene: NA; v_gene: TRBV27; j_gene: TRBJ2-2; abundance: NA; CDR3nt: TGTGCCAGCAGCTTCGAACTCACCGGGGAGCTGTTTTTT; CDR3aa: CASSFELTGELFF
d_gene: TRBD2; v_gene: TRBV6-5; j_gene: TRBJ2-7; abundance: once; CDR3nt: TGTGCCAGCAGTTACTCGAGCGGGGGCATCTACGAGCAGTACTTC; CDR3aa: CASSYSSGGIYEQYF
d_gene: NA; v_gene: TRBV6-5; j_gene: TRBJ1-5; abundance: NA; CDR3nt: TGTGCCAGCAGTTACGGGACGGGAGGTCAGCCCCAGCATTTT; CDR3aa: CASSYGTGGQPQHF
d_gene: NA; v_gene: TRBV10-3; j_gene: TRBJ1-2; abundance: NA; CDR3nt: TGTGCCATCAGTGAGTCGCCCCACGGTTCTAACTATGGCTACACCTTC; CDR3aa: CAISESPHGSNYGYTF
d_gene: NA; v_gene: TRBV6-1; j_gene: TRBJ1-1; abundance: NA; CDR3nt: TGTGCCAGCAGTGAATGGGATTACAGGGATTTCCGGAACACTGAAGCTTTCTTT; CDR3aa: CASSEWDYRDFRNTEAFF
d_gene: TRBD2; v_gene: TRBV5-4; j_gene: TRBJ2-5; abundance: NA; CDR3nt: TGTGCCAGCCTGCGGGGGGGGCCTAAAGAGACCCAGTACTTC; CDR3aa: CASLRGGPKETQYF
d_gene: TRBD2; v_gene: TRBV13; j_gene: TRBJ2-1; abundance: NA; CDR3nt: TGTGCCAGCAGCTCCGGTCGGCGGGGGGGATTTGCCTCCTACAATGAGCAGTTCTTC; CDR3aa: CASSSGRRGGFASYNEQFF
d_gene: NA; v_gene: TRBV5-4; j_gene: TRBJ2-5; abundance: NA; CDR3nt: TGTGCCAGCAGCCAGGGGAGACAGCAAGAGACCCAGTACTTC; CDR3aa: CASSQGRQQETQYF
d_gene: TRBD1; v_gene: TRBV19; j_gene: TRBJ2-7; abundance: NA; CDR3nt: TGTGCCACCGCGACAGGGATCTACGAGCAGTACTTC; CDR3aa: CATATGIYEQYF
d_gene: NA; v_gene: TRBV7-9; j_gene: TRBJ1-5; abundance: few; CDR3nt: TGTGCCAGCAGTTATTGGGATCAGCCCCAGCATTTT; CDR3aa: CASSYWDQPQHF
d_gene: NA; v_gene: TRBV4-1; j_gene: TRBJ2-2; abundance: once; CDR3nt: TGCGCCAGCAGCCAGCCACGAGGACGACTCGGGGAGCTGTTTTTT; CDR3aa: CASSQPRGRLGELFF
d_gene: NA; v_gene: TRBV2; j_gene: TRBJ1-3; abundance: few; CDR3nt: TGTGCCAGCAGTGACGGGTCTGGAAACACCATATATTTT; CDR3aa: CASSDGSGNTIYF
d_gene: TRBD1; v_gene: TRBV19; j_gene: TRBJ1-5; abundance: NA; CDR3nt: TGTGCCACTAATTCGAGGGACAGGGGGCATCAGCCCCAGCATTTT; CDR3aa: CATNSRDRGHQPQHF
d_gene: TRBD2; v_gene: TRBV6-5; j_gene: TRBJ2-7; abundance: NA; CDR3nt: TGTGCCAGCAGTCTACTAGCGGGGGCCAACGAGCAGTACTTC; CDR3aa: CASSLLAGANEQYF
d_gene: NA; v_gene: TRBV19; j_gene: TRBJ1-5; abundance: NA; CDR3nt: TGTGCCAGTAGTATAAGGGAAAACAATCAGCCCCAGCATTTT; CDR3aa: CASSIRENNQPQHF